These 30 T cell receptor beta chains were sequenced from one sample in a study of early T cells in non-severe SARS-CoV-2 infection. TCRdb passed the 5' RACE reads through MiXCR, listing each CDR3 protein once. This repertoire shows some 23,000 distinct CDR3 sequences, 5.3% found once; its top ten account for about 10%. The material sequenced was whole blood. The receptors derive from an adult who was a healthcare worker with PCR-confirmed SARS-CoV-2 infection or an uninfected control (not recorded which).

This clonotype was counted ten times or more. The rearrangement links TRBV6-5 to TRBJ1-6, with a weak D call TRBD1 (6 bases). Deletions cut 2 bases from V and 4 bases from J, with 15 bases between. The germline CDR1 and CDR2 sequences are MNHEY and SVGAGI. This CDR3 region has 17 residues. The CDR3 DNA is TGTGCCAGCAGTTACAGCAGGGGCCTTACTTATAATTCACCCCTCCACTTT. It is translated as CASSYSRGLTYNSPLHF.

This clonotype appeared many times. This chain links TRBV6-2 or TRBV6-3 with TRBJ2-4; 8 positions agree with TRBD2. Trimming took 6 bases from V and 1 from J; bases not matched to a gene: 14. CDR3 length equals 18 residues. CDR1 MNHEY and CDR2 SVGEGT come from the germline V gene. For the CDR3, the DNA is TGTGCCAGCAGACCTGTGCTGGGAGCGGGAGTTGCCAAAAACATTCAGTACTTC. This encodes CASRPVLGAGVAKNIQYF.

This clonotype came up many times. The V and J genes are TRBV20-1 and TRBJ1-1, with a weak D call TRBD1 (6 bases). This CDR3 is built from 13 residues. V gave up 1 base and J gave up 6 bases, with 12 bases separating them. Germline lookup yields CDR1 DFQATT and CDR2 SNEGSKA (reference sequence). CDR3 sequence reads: CSARAGQLAEAFF. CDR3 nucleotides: TGCAGTGCTAGAGCTGGACAGTTGGCTGAAGCTTTCTTT.

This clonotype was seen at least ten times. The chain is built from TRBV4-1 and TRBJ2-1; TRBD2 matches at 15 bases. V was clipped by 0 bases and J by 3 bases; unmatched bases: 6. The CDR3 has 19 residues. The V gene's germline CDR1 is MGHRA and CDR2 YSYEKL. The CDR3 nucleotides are TGCGCCAGCAGCCAAGATCCGGGGACTAGCGGGAGGCACTACAATGAGCAGTTCTTC. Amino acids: CASSQDPGTSGRHYNEQFF.

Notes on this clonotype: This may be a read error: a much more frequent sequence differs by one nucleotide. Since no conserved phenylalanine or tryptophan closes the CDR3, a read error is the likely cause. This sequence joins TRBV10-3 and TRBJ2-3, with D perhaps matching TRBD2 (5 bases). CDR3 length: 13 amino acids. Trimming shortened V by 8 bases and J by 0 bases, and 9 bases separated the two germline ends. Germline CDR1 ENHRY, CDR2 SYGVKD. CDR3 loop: CAIGRTSTDTQYS. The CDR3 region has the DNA TGTGCCATCGGGCGGACTAGCACAGATACGCAGTATTCT.

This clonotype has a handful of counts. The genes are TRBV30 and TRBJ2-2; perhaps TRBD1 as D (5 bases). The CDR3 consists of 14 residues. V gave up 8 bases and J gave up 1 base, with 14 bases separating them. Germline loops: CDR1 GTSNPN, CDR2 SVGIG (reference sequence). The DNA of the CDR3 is TGTGCCAGCAAAGGCCAGGGGAACACCGGGGAGCTGTTTTTT. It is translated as CASKGQGNTGELFF.

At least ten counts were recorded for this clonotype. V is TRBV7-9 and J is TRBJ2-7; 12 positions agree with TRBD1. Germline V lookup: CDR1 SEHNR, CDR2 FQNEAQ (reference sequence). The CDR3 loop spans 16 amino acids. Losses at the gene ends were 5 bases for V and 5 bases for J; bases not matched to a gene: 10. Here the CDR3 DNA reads TGTGCCAGCAGCCAGAGGTCCGGGACAGGGGGCAACGAGCAGTACTTC. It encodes CASSQRSGTGGNEQYF.

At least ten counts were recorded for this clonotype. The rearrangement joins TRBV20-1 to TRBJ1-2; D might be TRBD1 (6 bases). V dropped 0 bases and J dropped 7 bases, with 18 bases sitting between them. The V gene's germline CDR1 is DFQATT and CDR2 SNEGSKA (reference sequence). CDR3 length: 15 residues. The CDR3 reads CSARDSNRAHGGYTF. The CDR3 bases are TGCAGTGCTAGAGATTCCAACAGGGCGCATGGTGGCTACACCTTC.

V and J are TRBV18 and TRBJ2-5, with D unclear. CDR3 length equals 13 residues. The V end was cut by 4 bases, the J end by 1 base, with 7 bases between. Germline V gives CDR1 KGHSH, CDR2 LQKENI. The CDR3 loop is CASSLGPQETQYF. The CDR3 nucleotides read TGTGCCAGCTCACTAGGGCCCCAAGAGACCCAGTACTTC.

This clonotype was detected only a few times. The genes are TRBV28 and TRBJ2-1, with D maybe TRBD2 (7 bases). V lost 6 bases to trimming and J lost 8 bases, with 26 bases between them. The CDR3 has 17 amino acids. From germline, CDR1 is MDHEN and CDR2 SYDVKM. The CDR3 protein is CASRDDSGRGLVDEQFF. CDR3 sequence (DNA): TGTGCCAGCAGGGATGATTCGGGGCGGGGGCTTGTGGATGAGCAGTTCTTC.

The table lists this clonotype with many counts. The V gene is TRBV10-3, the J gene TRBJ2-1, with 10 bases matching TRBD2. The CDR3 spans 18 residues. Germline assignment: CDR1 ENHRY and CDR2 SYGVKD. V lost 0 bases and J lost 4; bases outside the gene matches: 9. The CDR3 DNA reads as TGTGCCATCAGTGAGTCGCTCTTGACTAGCGGGTCGTACAATGAGCAGTTCTTC. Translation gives CAISESLLTSGSYNEQFF.

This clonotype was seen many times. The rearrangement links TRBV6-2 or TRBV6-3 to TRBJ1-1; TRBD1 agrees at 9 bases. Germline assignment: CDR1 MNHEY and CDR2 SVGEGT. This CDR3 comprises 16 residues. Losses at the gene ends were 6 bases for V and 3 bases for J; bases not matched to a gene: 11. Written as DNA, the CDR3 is TGTGCCAGCAGACTCAACAGGGGGCTATTGGACACTGAAGCTTTCTTT. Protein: CASRLNRGLLDTEAFF.

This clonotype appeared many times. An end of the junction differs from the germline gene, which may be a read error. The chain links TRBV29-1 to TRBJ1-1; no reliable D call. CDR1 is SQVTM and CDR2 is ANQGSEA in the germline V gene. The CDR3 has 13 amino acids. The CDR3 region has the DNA TGCAGCGGTGAATCCAGCATGAACACTGAAGCTTTCTTT. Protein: CSGESSMNTEAFF.

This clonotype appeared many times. In DNA, the CDR3 is TGTGCCACCAAAAAGCGGGAGGTGGGGGCAGATACGCAGTATTTT. It codes for CATKKREVGADTQYF. The rearrangement joins TRBV7-2 to TRBJ2-3, with 9 bases fitting TRBD2. Losses at the gene ends were 10 bases for V and 4 bases for J; bases not matched to a gene: 12. The CDR3 has 15 amino acids. CDR1 and CDR2 (germline): SGHTA, FQGNSA.

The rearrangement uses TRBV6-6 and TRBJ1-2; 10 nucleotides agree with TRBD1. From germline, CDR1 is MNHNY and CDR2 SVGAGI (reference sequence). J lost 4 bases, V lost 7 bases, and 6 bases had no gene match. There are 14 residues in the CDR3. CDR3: CASNDRGPGYGYTF. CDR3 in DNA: TGTGCCAGCAACGACAGGGGGCCAGGCTATGGCTACACCTTC.

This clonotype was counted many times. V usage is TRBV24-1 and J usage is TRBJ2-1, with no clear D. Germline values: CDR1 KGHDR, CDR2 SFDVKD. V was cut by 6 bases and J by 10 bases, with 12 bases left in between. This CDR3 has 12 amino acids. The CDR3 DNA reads TGTGCCACCAGTTGGGGTTCACGGGAGCAGTTCTTC. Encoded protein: CATSWGSREQFF.

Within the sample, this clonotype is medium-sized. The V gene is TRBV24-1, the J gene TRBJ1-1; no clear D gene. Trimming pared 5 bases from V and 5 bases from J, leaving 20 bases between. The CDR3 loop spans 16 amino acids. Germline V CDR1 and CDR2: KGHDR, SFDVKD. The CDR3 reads CATSVTPIGRNTEAFF. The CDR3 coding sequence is TGTGCCACCAGTGTCACCCCCATAGGTCGTAATACTGAAGCTTTCTTT.

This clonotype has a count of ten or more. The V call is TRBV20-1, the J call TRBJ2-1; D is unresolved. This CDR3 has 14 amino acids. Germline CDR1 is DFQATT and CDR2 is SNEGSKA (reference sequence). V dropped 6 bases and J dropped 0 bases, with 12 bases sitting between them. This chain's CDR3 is CSAQRPGSYNEQFF. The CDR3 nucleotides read TGCAGTGCCCAAAGGCCGGGCTCCTACAATGAGCAGTTCTTC.

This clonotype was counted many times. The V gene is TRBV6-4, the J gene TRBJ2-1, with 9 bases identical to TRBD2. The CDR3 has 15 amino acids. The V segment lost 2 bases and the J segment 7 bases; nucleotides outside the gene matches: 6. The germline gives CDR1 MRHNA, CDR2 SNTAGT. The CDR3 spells CASSDGASGVNEQFF. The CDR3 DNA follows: TGTGCCAGCAGTGACGGGGCTAGCGGGGTAAATGAGCAGTTCTTC.

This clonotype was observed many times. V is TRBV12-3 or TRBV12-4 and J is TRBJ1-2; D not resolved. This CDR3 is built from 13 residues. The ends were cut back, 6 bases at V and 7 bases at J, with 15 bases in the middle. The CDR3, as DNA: TGTGCCAGCAGGCCCCGAAGGGCCACTGGCTACACCTTC. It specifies CASRPRRATGYTF.

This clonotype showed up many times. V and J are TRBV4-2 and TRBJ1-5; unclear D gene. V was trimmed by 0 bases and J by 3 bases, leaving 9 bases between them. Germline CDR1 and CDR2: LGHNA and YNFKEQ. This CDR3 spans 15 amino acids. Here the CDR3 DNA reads TGTGCCAGCAGCCAAGATCCACAGACCAATCAGCCCCAGCATTTT. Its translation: CASSQDPQTNQPQHF.

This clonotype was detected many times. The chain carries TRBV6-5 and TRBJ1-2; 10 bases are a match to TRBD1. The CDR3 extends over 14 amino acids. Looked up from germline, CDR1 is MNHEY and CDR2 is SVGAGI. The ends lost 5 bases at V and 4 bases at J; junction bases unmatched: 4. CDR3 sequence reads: CASSPGTGAYGYTF. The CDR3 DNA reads TGTGCCAGCAGTCCCGGGACAGGGGCCTATGGCTACACCTTC.

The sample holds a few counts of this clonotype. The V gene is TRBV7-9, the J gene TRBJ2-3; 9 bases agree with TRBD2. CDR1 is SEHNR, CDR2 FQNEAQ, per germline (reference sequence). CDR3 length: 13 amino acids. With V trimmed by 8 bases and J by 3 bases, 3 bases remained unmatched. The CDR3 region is CASLAGGTDTQYF. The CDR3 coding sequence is TGTGCCAGCCTGGCGGGAGGGACAGATACGCAGTATTTT. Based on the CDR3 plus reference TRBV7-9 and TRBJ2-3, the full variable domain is DTGVSQNPRHKITKRGQNVTFRCDPISEHNRLYWYRQTLGQGPEFLTYFQNEAQLEKSRLLSDRFSAERPKGSFSTLEIQRTEQGDSAMYLCASLAGGTDTQYFGPGTRLTVL.

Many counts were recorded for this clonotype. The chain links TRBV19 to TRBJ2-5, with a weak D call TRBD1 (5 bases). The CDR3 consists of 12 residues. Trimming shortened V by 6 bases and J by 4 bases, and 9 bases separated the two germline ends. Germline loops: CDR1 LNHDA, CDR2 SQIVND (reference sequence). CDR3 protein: CASRQAGETQYF. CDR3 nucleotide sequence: TGTGCCAGTAGACAGGCTGGAGAGACCCAGTACTTC.

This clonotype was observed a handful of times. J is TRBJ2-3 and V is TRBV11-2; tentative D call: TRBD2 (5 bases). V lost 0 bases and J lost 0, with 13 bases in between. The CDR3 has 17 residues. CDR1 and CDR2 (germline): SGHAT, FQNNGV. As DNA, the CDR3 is TGTGCCAGCAGCTTAGAGCTAGCCTCGCCTAGCACAGATACGCAGTATTTT. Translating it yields CASSLELASPSTDTQYF.

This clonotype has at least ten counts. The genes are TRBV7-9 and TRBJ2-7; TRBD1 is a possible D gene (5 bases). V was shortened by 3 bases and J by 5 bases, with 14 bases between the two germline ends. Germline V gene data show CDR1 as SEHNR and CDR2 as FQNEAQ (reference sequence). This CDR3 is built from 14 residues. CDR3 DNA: TGTGCCAGCAGCTTCCAGACAGAGCGCGACGAGCAGTACTTC. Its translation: CASSFQTERDEQYF.

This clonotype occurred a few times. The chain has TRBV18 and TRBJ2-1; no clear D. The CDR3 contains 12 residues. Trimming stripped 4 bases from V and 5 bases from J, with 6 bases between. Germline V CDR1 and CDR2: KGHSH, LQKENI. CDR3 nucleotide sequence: TGTGCCAGCTCACACCTAGACAATGAGCAGTTCTTC. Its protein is CASSHLDNEQFF.

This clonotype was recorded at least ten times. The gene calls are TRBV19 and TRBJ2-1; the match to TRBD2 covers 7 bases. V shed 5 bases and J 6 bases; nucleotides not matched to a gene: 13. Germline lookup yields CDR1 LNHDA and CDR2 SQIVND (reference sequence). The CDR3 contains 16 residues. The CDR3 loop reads CASSSGRGGTLNEQFF. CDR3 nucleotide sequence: TGTGCCAGTAGTTCAGGTCGCGGGGGAACCCTCAATGAGCAGTTCTTC.

For the CDR3, the DNA is TGTGCCAGCAGGGATCGGTCAGGCAAAAGCTACAATGAGCAGTTCTTC. Translation gives CASRDRSGKSYNEQFF. The V gene is TRBV7-2, the J gene TRBJ2-1; D gene unclear. V lost 6 bases to trimming and J lost 3 bases, with 18 bases between them. Germline CDR1 SGHTA, CDR2 FQGNSA. The CDR3 is 16 residues long.

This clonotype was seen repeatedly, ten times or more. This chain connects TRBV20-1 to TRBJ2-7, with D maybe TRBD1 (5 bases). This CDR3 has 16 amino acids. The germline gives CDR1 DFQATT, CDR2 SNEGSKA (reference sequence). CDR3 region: CSAIPSPTETSYEQYF. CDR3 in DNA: TGCAGCGCAATACCTTCCCCGACAGAAACCTCCTACGAGCAGTACTTC.